This T cell receptor beta chain came from a study of blood T cells in healthy people across ages. Looking at the study overall: Using template switching, researchers captured about one barcoded beta molecule for each two T cells.

The count of this clonotype is one. Together with a sample-barcoded 5' primer, a J-beta primer mix was included in a second PCR lasting roughly 7 to 11 cycles. A single record per CDR3 protein comes from TCRdb applying MiXCR to the 5' RACE reads. The sample shows 730,000 or so distinct CDR3 sequences, roughly 45% of them seen only once. The ends lost 5 bases at V and 2 bases at J; junction bases unmatched: 5. The CDR3 totals 14 residues. Germline values: CDR1 MNHEY, CDR2 SMNVEV (reference sequence). V and J are TRBV27 and TRBJ1-1; 7 bases are shared with TRBD1. The TCR sequence derives from a woman aged 55-70 years in good health. Sequenced material: blood. CDR3 nucleotide sequence: TGTGCCAGCAGTGCGTGGGACAGCAACACTGAAGCTTTCTTT. Its translation: CASSAWDSNTEAFF.